This T cell receptor (beta chain) came from a study of T cell repertoires in cytomegalovirus infection. This clonotype has at least ten counts. TCRdb reanalysed the reads using MiXCR and keeps one entry per CDR3 protein. Among around 230,000 distinct CDR3 sequences listed, 5% to 8.5% were seen once. The CDR3 has 15 amino acids. Germline V CDR1 and CDR2: LGHNA, YSLEER. The V and J ends lost 1 base and 3 bases, in that order; junction bases with no gene match: 5. The source of this sequence is a human donor in good health (CMV status not recorded). Some clones in this sample may be carry-over from other donors' samples. The V gene is TRBV4-3, the J gene TRBJ2-7, with 8 bases identical to TRBD1. What was sequenced was PBMCs. CDR3 bases: TGCGCCAGCAGCCAAGGACGACAGGGGAGCTACGAGCAGTACTTC. Its protein is CASSQGRQGSYEQYF.